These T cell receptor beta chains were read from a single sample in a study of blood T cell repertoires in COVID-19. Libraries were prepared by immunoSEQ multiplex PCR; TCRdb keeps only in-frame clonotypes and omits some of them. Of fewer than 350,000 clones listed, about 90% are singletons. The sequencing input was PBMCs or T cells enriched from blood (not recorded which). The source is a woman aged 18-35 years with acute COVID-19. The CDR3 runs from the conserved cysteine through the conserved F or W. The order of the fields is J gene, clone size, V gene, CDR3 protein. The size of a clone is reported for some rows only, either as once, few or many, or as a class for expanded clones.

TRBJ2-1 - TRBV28 CASSLAGGDNEQFF
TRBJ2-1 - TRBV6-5 CALSLAGLYNEQFF
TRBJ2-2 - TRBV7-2 CASSRVAGSNTGELFF
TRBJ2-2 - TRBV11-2 CASSHPSGRANTGELFF
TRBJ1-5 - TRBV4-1 CASSQTGGLQPQHF
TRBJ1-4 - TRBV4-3 CASSQSRVLREKLFF
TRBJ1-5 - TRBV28 CASTTGAPLMPQHF
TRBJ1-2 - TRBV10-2 CASSGLLDRNYGYTF
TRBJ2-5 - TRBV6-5 CASSYRGETQYF
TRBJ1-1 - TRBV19 CASGRLLNTEAFF
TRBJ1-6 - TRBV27 CASSLTRGSSYNSPLHF
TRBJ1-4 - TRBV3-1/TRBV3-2 CASSLTDATNEKLFF
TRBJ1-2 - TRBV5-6 CASSLLIRSYGYTF
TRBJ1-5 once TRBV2 CASSLDRGRNQPQHF
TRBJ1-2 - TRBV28 CASEQGSKGYTF
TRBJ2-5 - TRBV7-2 CASSRDRGRETQYF
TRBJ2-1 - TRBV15 CATSRDRTSGRRGEQFF
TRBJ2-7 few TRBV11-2 CASSRGLAGANYEQYF
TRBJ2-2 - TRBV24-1 CATSDWGEGTGELFF
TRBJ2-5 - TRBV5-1 CASSFGSGYQETQYF
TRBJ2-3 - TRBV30 CAWRDLGQLGADTQYF
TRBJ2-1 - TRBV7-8 CASSAAGRLGNEQFF
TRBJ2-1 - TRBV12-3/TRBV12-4 CASSLRFDEQFF
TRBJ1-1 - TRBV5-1 CASSLAGVAFF
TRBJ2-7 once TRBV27 CASSLSKGALNEQYF
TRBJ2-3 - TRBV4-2 CASSQDGTVSTDTQYF
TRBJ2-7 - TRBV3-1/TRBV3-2 CASSQTWTGEYEQYF
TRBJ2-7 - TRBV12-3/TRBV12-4 CASSWDSSYEQYF
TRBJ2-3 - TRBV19 CASSIARIRADTQYF
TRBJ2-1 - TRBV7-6 CASSPTKPGQIYNEQFF
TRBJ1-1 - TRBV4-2 CASSHASGVNTEAFF
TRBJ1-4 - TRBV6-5 CASSYSTVPNEKLFF
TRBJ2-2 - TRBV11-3 CASSLDGAGAGELFF
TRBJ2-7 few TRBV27 CASSPSLAGAHEQYF
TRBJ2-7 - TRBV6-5 CASRPGLGYEQYF
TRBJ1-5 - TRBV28 CASYGQASWSNQPQHF
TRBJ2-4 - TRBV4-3 CASSQGAISGRNIQYF
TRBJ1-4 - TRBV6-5 CASTRGGLPNEKLFF
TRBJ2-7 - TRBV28 CASSLLGGSYEQYF